The 4 T cell receptor beta chains given below trace back to one sample, sequenced in a study of blood T cell repertoires in COVID-19. Method: immunoSEQ multiplex PCR; TCRdb's copy keeps in-frame clones and lacks some. The sample records 200,000 to 300,000 clones, approximately 89% being singletons. The source material was PBMCs or T cells enriched from blood (not recorded which). The receptors derive from a young woman who had recovered from COVID-19.

This rearrangement joins TRBV18 to TRBJ2-1, with 8 bases aligning to TRBD2. This CDR3 spans 16 amino acids. The germline V gene has CDR1 KGHSH and CDR2 LQKENI. V shed 3 bases and J 7 bases; nucleotides not matched to a gene: 11. For the CDR3, the DNA is TGTGCCAGCTCACCTTTTTATCGGGGGGGCCAGAATGAGCAGTTCTTC. It encodes CASSPFYRGGQNEQFF.

The chain recombines TRBV6-2 or TRBV6-3 with TRBJ2-7; TRBD2 aligns across 8 bases. CDR3 length: 15 residues. CDR1 MNHEY and CDR2 SVGEGT come from the germline V gene. V trimming: 4 bases; J trimming: 7 bases; junction bases outside the gene matches: 12. Written as DNA, the CDR3 is TGTGCCAGCAGTTCCGGGGGGGCGGTCTCACGAGAGCAGTACTTC. Amino acid sequence: CASSSGGAVSREQYF.

The genes are TRBV5-1 and TRBJ2-7, with 7 bases lining up with TRBD2. The V segment lost 0 bases and the J segment 0 bases; nucleotides outside the gene matches: 6. CDR3 length equals 16 residues. Germline V gives CDR1 SGHRS, CDR2 YFSETQ. The CDR3 is CASSLAGGRSSYEQYF. CDR3 DNA: TGCGCCAGCAGCTTGGCCGGGGGGAGGAGCTCCTACGAGCAGTACTTC.

This clone occurred many times. This chain joins TRBV6-2 or TRBV6-3 and TRBJ1-6, with a tentative D call TRBD1 (5 bases). With 2 bases removed from V and 15 bases from J, the gap between germline ends came to 11 bases. The germline V gene has CDR1 MNHEY and CDR2 SVGEGT. The CDR3 is 12 residues long. CDR3 protein: CASSYAPTGLHF. The CDR3 DNA is TGTGCCAGCAGTTACGCCCCCACAGGCCTCCACTTT.